Described below is a single T cell receptor (beta chain) sequence and its context. The PCR used 60 Vbeta and 13 Jbeta primers. Assay used: immunoSEQ multiplex PCR; TCRdb lists only in-frame clones, some missing. The sample gives some 170,000 clones, over 60% of which show up once; 5% to 8% is in the top ten. The CDR3 is 15 amino acids. Per germline, CDR1 SGHTA and CDR2 FQGTGA. Trimming at V came to 5 bases and at J to 3 bases, leaving 7 bases not matched to a gene. This record belongs to a study of cytomegalovirus exposure and HLA in healthy donors. For the study at large: From HLA-typed donors, an early data release held approximately 85 million unique TCRs.

The V call is TRBV7-3, the J call TRBJ2-7; 10 nucleotides line up with TRBD2. The receptor was derived from a man in his forties or fifties in good health and CMV-seropositive. Sequencing was done on a sample of PBMCs. This chain's CDR3 is CASSNGASGGYEQYF. The DNA of the CDR3 is TGTGCCAGCAGCAATGGGGCTAGCGGGGGCTACGAGCAGTACTTC.